The source of this T cell receptor beta chain is a study of shared clonotypes between healthy human individuals. At the level of the study: Three CD4 naive, three CD4 memory, two CD8 naive and one CD8 memory plate were used per donor. Study-wide results and caveats: Sampling was confined to blood; repertoires within tissues likely differ. Compared with clonotypes that all four donors shared, non-shared clonotypes had lower generation probabilities.

Sequencing used immunoSEQ multiplex PCR; TCRdb keeps in-frame clones, though not all of them. Among more than 2 million clones listed, approximately 94% were seen once. Germline-derived CDR1 and CDR2 are LNHDA and SQIVND (reference sequence). V was shortened by 8 bases and J by 1 base, with 13 bases between the two germline ends. CDR3 length: 14 residues. On this clone itself: Its antigen remains unidentified.

The donors, all of them Caucasian adults, lived in Nashville, Tennessee. The TCR comes from a man between 18 and 35 years old in good health. The J gene is TRBJ2-3, the V gene TRBV19, with D perhaps TRBD2 (5 bases). Sequenced: naive CD4+ T cells sorted from blood. Stated subset: CD45RA+ positively selected. CDR3 coding DNA: TGTGCCAGTTCAGAGCGGACCCGCACAGATACGCAGTATTTT. It translates to CASSERTRTDTQYF.